These 17 T cell receptor beta chains were all obtained from the same sample, sequenced in a study of blood T cell repertoires in COVID-19. Sequencing used immunoSEQ multiplex PCR; TCRdb keeps in-frame clones, though not all of them. The sample contains more than 85,000 clones, 80% to 95% of which appear only once. The sample comprised peripheral blood. The receptors come from a woman in her forties or fifties with COVID-19, enrolled during active disease.

The chain joins TRBV7-2 to TRBJ2-7, with 10 nucleotides matching TRBD2. This CDR3 is 16 amino acids long. Germline V gives CDR1 SGHTA, CDR2 FQGNSA. V gave up 3 bases and J gave up 1 base; unmatched junction bases: 6. CDR3 DNA sequence: TGTGCCAGCAGCTTCCCCGAGCGGGGGGGGTCCTACGAGCAGTACTTC. It encodes CASSFPERGGSYEQYF. The whole variable domain, filled in from reference TRBV7-2 and TRBJ2-7, reads GAGVSQSPSNKVTEKGKDVELRCDPISGHTALYWYRQSLGQGLEFLIYFQGNSAPDKSGLPSDRFSAERTGGSVSTLTIQRTQQEDSAVYLCASSFPERGGSYEQYFGPGTRLTVT.

This clone appeared once. The CDR3 nucleotides are TGTGCCACCAGCGCAATTGACAGGGAGCGCAATCAGCCCCAGCATTTT. Its translation is CATSAIDRERNQPQHF. V is TRBV10-3 and J is TRBJ1-5; 7 nucleotides line up with TRBD1. The CDR3 runs to 16 residues. Germline V CDR1 and CDR2: ENHRY, SYGVKD. The V and J ends lost 10 bases and 2 bases, in that order; junction bases with no gene match: 14.

This chain's CDR3 is CATRSVGLNLNEQFF. The CDR3 nucleotides read TGTGCCACACGATCCGTGGGACTAAACCTGAATGAGCAGTTCTTC. The chain links TRBV19 to TRBJ2-1; 7 positions match TRBD2. Germline V gene sequence: CDR1 LNHDA, CDR2 SQIVND (reference sequence). CDR3 length: 15 residues. V trimming: 10 bases; J trimming: 7 bases; junction bases outside the gene matches: 16.

The V and J genes are TRBV10-2 and TRBJ2-3; possibly TRBD2 for D (6 bases). This CDR3 is 12 amino acids long. Trimming pared 8 bases from V and 2 bases from J, leaving 8 bases between. Per germline, CDR1 WSHSY and CDR2 SAAADI. The CDR3 loop is CASGEDTDTQYF. The CDR3 nucleotides read TGCGCCAGCGGGGAGGACACAGATACGCAGTATTTT.

V and J are TRBV3-1 (or the pseudogene TRBV3-2) and TRBJ2-7, with 7 bases that match TRBD1. In germline, CDR1 is LGHDT, CDR2 YNNKEL (reference sequence). With V trimmed by 3 bases and J by 6 bases, 2 bases remained unmatched. The CDR3 is made up of 12 amino acids. The CDR3 bases are TGTGCCAGCAGCCAGACAGGGAGCGAGCAGTACGTC. As protein: CASSQTGSEQYV.

CDR3 amino acids: CASSSLQREKLFF. The CDR3 DNA reads as TGTGCCAGCAGCTCCCTTCAGAGGGAAAAACTGTTTTTT. The chain links TRBV11-2 to TRBJ1-4; D not resolved. Deletions cut 4 bases from V and 8 bases from J, with 11 bases between. Germline-derived CDR1 and CDR2 are SGHAT and FQNNGV. This CDR3 comprises 13 residues.

The chain couples TRBV5-4 to TRBJ1-6; 9 nucleotides line up with TRBD1. The germline gives CDR1 SGHNT, CDR2 YYREEE (reference sequence). The length of the CDR3 is 14 residues. J was trimmed by 9 bases and V by 3 bases; bases with no gene match: 4. The CDR3 sequence: CASSWGQGGSPLHF. DNA for the CDR3: TGTGCCAGCAGCTGGGGACAGGGAGGTTCACCCCTCCACTTT.

The chain has TRBV19 and TRBJ2-1, with 7 bases lining up with TRBD1. Germline V gives CDR1 LNHDA, CDR2 SQIVND (reference sequence). The CDR3 totals 16 residues. V dropped 5 bases and J dropped 3; count of bases not matched to a gene: 10. CDR3 nucleotides: TGTGCCAGTAGTCCTGTCAGGGGGTCGGGCTACAATGAGCAGTTCTTC. This sequence encodes CASSPVRGSGYNEQFF.

The chain recombines TRBV13 with TRBJ1-1; D is ambiguous. The V end was cut by 0 bases, the J end by 5 bases, with 7 bases between. The CDR3 totals 13 residues. Germline CDR1 and CDR2: PRHDT and FYEKMQ (reference sequence). CDR3 bases: TGTGCCAGCAGCTTAGGACGTAGTACTGAAGCTTTCTTT. Translation: CASSLGRSTEAFF.

The table lists this clone with a count of one. The chain employs TRBV5-1 and TRBJ1-6; 7 positions match TRBD1. Per the germline V gene, CDR1 is SGHRS and CDR2 is YFSETQ. V lost 0 bases and J lost 10; bases outside the gene matches: 4. CDR3 length equals 14 residues. CDR3: CASSLGQGGSPLHF. The CDR3, as DNA: TGCGCCAGCAGCTTGGGACAGGGTGGATCACCCCTCCACTTT.

V gene TRBV5-5 combines with J gene TRBJ1-6; D gene uncertain. V dropped 4 bases and J dropped 7 bases, with 12 bases sitting between them. The CDR3 extends over 14 amino acids. Germline V gene sequence: CDR1 SGHKS, CDR2 YYEKEE (reference sequence). CDR3 sequence: CASSVGLLNSPLHF. The CDR3 region has the DNA TGTGCCAGCAGCGTCGGTCTCCTCAATTCACCCCTCCACTTT.

In this sample, this clone turned up once. The V gene is TRBV28, the J gene TRBJ2-3; 9 positions match TRBD1. Germline V gene sequence: CDR1 MDHEN, CDR2 SYDVKM. The junction had 5 bases not matched to a gene; V was cut back by 10 bases and J by 0 bases. The CDR3 loop spans 14 amino acids. CDR3 protein: CATLGTGSTDTQYF. The CDR3 region has the DNA TGTGCCACCCTGGGGACAGGGAGCACAGATACGCAGTATTTT.

The chain links TRBV3-1 (or the pseudogene TRBV3-2) to TRBJ1-2, with 11 bases identical to TRBD1. The trim removed 0 bases at V and 4 bases at J, leaving 4 bases unmatched. The CDR3 has 16 residues. Germline loops: CDR1 LGHDT, CDR2 YNNKEL (reference sequence). The CDR3 loop reads CASSQDRTGGVYGYTF. CDR3 nucleotides: TGTGCCAGCAGCCAAGATCGGACAGGGGGCGTCTATGGCTACACCTTC.

V gene TRBV7-9 combines with J gene TRBJ2-1, with D tentatively TRBD1 (6 bases). CDR3 size: 12 residues. V lost 5 bases, J lost 9 bases, and 11 bases lay in between. CDR1 is SEHNR, CDR2 FQNEAQ, per germline (reference sequence). CDR3 sequence: CASSMDSGEQFF. The CDR3 nucleotides are TGTGCCAGCAGCATGGACAGTGGTGAGCAGTTCTTC.

The chain couples TRBV2 to TRBJ2-7; 9 bases match TRBD1. The germline V gene encodes CDR1 SNHLY and CDR2 FYNNEI. The CDR3 extends over 15 amino acids. Losses at the gene ends were 3 bases for V and 0 bases for J; bases not matched to a gene: 3. CDR3 loop: CASSEGQGSSYEQYF. The CDR3 nucleotides are TGTGCCAGCAGTGAGGGACAGGGTAGCTCCTACGAGCAGTACTTC.

This sequence joins TRBV25-1 and TRBJ1-2, with D possibly matching TRBD1 (5 bases). The V gene's germline CDR1 is MGHDK and CDR2 SYGVNS. The CDR3 extends over 11 amino acids. V was pared by 4 bases and J by 14 bases, with 14 bases between. Written as DNA, the CDR3 is TGTGCCAGCAGTGTGGCAGGGAGGTTTACCTTC. It encodes CASSVAGRFTF.

This clone was detected once. The DNA for the CDR3 is TGTGCCAGCAGTGGCTCCATTACAGGGAAATTCAACAATGAGCAGTTCTTC. Amino acid sequence: CASSGSITGKFNNEQFF. The rearrangement links TRBV2 to TRBJ2-1; perhaps TRBD1 as D (6 bases). The CDR3 length is 17 residues. V shed 4 bases and J shed 5 bases, with 21 bases lying between them. Germline CDR1 is SNHLY and CDR2 is FYNNEI. The entire variable domain, with the rest obtained from reference TRBV2 and TRBJ2-1, is as follows: EPEVTQTPSHQVTQMGQEVILRCVPISNHLYFYWYRQILGQKVEFLVSFYNNEISEKSEIFDDQFSVERPDGSNFTLKIRSTKLEDSAMYFCASSGSITGKFNNEQFFGPGTRLTVL.